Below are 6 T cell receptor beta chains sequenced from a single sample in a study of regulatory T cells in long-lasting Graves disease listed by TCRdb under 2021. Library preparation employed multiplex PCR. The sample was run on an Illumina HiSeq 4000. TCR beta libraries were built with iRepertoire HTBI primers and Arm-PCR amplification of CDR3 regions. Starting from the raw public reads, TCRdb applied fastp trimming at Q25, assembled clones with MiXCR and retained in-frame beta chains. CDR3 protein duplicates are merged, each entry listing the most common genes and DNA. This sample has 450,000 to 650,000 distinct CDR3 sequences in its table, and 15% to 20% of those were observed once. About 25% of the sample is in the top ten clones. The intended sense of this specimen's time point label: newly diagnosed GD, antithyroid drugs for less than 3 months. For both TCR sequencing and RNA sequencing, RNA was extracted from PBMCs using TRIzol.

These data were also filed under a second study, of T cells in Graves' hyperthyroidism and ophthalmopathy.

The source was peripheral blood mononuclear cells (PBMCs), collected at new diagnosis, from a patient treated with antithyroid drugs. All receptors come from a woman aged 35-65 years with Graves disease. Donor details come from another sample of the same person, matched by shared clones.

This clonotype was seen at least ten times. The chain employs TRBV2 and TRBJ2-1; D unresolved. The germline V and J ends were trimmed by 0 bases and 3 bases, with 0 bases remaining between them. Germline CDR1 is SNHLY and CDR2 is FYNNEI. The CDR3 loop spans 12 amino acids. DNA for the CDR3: TGTGCCAGCAGTGAAGCCTACAATGAGCAGTTCTTC. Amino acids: CASSEAYNEQFF.

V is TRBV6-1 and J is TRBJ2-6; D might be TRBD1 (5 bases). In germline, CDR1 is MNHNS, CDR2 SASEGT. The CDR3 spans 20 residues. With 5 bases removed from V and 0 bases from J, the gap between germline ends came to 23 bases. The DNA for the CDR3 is TGTGCCAGCAGTACCCGACAGTCTCTCCCCTTCAACTCTGGGGCCAACGTCCTGACTTTC. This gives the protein CASSTRQSLPFNSGANVLTF.

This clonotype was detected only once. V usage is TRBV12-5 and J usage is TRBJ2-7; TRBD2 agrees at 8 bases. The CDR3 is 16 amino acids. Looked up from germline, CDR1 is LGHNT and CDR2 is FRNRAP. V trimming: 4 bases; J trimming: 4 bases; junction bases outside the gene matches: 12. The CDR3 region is CASGSRSGTRGYEQYF. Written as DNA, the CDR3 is TGTGCTAGTGGTTCTCGATCCGGGACTAGAGGTTACGAGCAGTACTTC.

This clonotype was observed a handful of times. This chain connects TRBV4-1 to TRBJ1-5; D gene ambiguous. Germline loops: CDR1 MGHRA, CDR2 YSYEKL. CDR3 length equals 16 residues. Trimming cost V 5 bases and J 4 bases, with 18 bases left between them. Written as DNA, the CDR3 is TGCGCCAGCAGCTTACCAACACGGGGAATAAATCAGCCCCAGCATTTT. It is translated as CASSLPTRGINQPQHF.

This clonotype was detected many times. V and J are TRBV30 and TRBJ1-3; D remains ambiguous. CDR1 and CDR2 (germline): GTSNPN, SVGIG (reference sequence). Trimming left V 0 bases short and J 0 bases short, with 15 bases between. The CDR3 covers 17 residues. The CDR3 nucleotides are TGTGCCTGGAGTGTCGGGCAGACTAAACTCTCTGGAAACACCATATATTTT. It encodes CAWSVGQTKLSGNTIYF. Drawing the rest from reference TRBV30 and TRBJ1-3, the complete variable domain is SQTIHQWPATLVQPVGSPLSLECTVEGTSNPNLYWYRQAAGRGLQLLFYSVGIGQISSEVPQNLSASRPQDRQFILSSKKLLLSDSGFYLCAWSVGQTKLSGNTIYFGEGSWLTVV.

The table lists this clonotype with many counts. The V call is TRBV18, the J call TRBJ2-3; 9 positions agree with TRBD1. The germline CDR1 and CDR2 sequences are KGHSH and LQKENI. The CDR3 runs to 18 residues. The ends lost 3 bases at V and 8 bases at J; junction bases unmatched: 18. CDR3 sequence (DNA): TGTGCCAGCTCACCTTACTCCGGGACAGGGCAGAACCTCCCTACGCAGTATTTT. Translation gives CASSPYSGTGQNLPTQYF. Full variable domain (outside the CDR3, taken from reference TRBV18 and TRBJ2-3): NAGVMQNPRHLVRRRGQEARLRCSPMKGHSHVYWYRQLPEEGLKFMVYLQKENIIDESGMPKERFSAEFPKEGPSILRIQQVVRGDSAAYFCASSPYSGTGQNLPTQYFGPGTRLTVL.